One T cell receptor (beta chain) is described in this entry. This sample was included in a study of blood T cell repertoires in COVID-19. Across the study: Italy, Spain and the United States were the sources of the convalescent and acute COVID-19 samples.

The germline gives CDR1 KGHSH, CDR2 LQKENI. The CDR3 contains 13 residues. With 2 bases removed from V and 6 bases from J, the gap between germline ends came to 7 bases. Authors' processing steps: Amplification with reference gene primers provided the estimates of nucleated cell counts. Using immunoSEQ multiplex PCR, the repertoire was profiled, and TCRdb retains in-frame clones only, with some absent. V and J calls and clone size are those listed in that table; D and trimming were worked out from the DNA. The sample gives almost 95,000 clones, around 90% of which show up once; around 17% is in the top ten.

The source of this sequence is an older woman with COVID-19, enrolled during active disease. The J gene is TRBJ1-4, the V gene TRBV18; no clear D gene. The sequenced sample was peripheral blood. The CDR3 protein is CASSPVEDEKLFF. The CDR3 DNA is TGTGCCAGCTCACCAGTAGAGGATGAAAAACTGTTTTTT. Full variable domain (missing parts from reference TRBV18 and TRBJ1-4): NAGVMQNPRHLVRRRGQEARLRCSPMKGHSHVYWYRQLPEEGLKFMVYLQKENIIDESGMPKERFSAEFPKEGPSILRIQQVVRGDSAAYFCASSPVEDEKLFFGSGTQLSVL.